This TCR beta chain was sequenced during a study of identical twins. Healthy Caucasians alone served as donors. Each CDR3 protein gets one entry after TCRdb re-called the 5' RACE reads with MiXCR. The repertoire holds about 530,000 distinct CDR3 sequences, with nearly 15% as singletons. Germline V gene lookup returns CDR1 ENHRY and CDR2 SYGVKD. The CDR3 contains 14 residues. With 10 bases removed from V and 1 base from J, the gap between germline ends came to 14 bases. This clonotype showed up just a few times. These same records also appear under a second study, on yellow fever vaccine responses in identical twins.

The receptor comes from a woman between 18 and 29 years old in good health. Sequenced sample: CD4+ T cells sorted from blood. The J gene is TRBJ1-5, the V gene TRBV10-3; D may be TRBD1 (5 bases). In DNA form, the CDR3 reads TGTGCCACCAAGGACATACCGAGCAATCAGCCCCAGCATTTT. Encoded protein: CATKDIPSNQPQHF.